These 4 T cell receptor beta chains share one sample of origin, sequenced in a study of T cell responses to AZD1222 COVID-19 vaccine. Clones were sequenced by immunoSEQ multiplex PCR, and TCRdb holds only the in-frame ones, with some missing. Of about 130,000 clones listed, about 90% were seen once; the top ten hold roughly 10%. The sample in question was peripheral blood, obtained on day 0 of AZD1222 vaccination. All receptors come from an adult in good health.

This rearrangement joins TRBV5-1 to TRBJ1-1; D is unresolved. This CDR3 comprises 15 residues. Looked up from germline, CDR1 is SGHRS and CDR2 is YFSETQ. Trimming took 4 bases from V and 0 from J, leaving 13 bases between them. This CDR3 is CASSRLDGMNTEAFF. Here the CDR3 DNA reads TGCGCCAGCAGCCGACTGGACGGGATGAACACTGAAGCTTTCTTT.

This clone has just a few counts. The chain's CDR3 is CASSLIDNQPQHF. In DNA, the CDR3 is TGTGCCAGCAGCTTAATTGACAATCAGCCCCAGCATTTT. The chain couples TRBV7-2 to TRBJ1-5; no clear D. This CDR3 comprises 13 residues. The germline gives CDR1 SGHTA, CDR2 FQGNSA. Trimming pared 2 bases from V and 3 bases from J, leaving 5 bases between.

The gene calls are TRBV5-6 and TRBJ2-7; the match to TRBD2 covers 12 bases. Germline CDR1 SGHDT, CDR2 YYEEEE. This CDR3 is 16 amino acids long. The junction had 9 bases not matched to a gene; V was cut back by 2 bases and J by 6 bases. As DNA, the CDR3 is TGTGCCAGCAGCTTACTAGCGGGGGGCCGTTCTATCGAGCAGTACTTC. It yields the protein CASSLLAGGRSIEQYF.

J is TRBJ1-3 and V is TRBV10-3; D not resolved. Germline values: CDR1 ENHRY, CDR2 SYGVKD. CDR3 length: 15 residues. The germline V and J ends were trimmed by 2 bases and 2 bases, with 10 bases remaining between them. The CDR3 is CAISELGSTGNTIYF. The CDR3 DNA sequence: TGTGCCATCAGTGAGCTAGGATCGACTGGAAACACCATATATTTT.